The present TCR beta chain was sequenced within a study of vaccination effects on CD4 cells after COVID-19. The assay was immunoSEQ multiplex PCR, and TCRdb's table has in-frame clones only and misses some. The sample yields 30,000 or so clones, 55% to 75% seen once. The V gene's germline CDR1 is LNHDA and CDR2 SQIVND (reference sequence). The V end was cut by 4 bases, the J end by 4 bases, with 16 bases between. CDR3 size: 15 residues. A note on this clone: What it binds is unknown.

Pools of viral peptides were used by the ViraFEST assay to expand antigen-specific CD4+ T cells ahead of sequencing. Culture lasted about nine days before CD4+ T cell isolation. Each person got two doses of an mRNA SARS-CoV-2 vaccine, BNT162b2 or mRNA-1273. The sequence came from a human donor who received a COVID-19 vaccine. Sequencing was performed on CD4+ T cells from PBMCs cultured with HCoV-229E spike peptides, taken after COVID-19 vaccination. The rearrangement links TRBV19 to TRBJ2-5, with a tentative D call TRBD1 (5 bases). The CDR3, as DNA: TGTGCCAGTAGTACGTCAGGGCCCCTGGGAGAGACCCAGTACTTC. The encoded protein is CASSTSGPLGETQYF.